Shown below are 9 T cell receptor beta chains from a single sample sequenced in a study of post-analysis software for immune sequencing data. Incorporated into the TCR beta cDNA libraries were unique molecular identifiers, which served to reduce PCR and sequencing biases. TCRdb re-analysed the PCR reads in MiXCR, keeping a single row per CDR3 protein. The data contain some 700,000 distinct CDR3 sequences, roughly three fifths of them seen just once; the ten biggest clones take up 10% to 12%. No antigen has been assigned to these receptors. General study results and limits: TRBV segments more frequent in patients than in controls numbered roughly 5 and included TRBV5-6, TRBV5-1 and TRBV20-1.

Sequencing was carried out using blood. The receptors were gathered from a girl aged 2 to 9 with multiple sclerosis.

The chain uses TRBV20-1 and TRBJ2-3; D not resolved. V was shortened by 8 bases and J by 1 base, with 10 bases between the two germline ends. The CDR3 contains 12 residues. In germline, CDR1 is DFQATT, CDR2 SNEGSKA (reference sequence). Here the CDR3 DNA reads TGCAGTACTCCGGACGGCACAGATACGCAGTATTTT. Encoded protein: CSTPDGTDTQYF.

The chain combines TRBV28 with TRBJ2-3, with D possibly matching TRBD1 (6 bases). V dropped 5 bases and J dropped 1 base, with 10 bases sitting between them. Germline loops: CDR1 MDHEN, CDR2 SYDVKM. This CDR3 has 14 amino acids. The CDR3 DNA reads TGTGCCAGCAGTAACGGACAGCGCACAGATACGCAGTATTTT. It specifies CASSNGQRTDTQYF.

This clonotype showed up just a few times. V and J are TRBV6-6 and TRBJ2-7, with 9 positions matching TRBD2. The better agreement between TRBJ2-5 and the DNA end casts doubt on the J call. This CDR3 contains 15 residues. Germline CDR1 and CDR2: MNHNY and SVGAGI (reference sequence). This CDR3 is CASSYSASGEETQYF. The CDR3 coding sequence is TGTGCCAGCAGTTATTCGGCTAGCGGGGAAGAGACCCAGTACTTC.

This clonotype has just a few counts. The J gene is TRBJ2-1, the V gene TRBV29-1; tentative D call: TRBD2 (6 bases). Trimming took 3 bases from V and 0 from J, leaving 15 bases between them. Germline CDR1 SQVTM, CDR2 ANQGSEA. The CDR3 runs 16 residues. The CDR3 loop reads CSVEGREVGSYNEQFF. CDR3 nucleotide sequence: TGCAGCGTTGAGGGTAGGGAGGTTGGCTCCTACAATGAGCAGTTCTTC.

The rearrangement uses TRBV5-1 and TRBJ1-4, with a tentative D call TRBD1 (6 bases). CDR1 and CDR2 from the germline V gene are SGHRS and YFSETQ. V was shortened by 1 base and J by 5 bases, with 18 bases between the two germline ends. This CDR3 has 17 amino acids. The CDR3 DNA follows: TGCGCCAGCAGCTTGCCCCCCTCCGGGACACCGAATGAAAAACTGTTTTTT. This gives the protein CASSLPPSGTPNEKLFF.

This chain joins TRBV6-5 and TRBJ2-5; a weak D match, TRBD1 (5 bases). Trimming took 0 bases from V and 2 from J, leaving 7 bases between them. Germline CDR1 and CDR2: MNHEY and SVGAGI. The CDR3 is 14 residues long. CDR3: CASSYSNRQETQYF. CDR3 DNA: TGTGCCAGCAGTTACTCGAACAGGCAAGAGACCCAGTACTTC.

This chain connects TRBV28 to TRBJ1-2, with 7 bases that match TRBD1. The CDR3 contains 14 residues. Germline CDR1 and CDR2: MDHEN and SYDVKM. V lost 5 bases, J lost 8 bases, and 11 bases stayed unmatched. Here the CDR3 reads CASSPYRGGEGYTF. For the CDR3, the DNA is TGTGCCAGCAGTCCGTACAGGGGAGGAGAAGGCTACACCTTC.

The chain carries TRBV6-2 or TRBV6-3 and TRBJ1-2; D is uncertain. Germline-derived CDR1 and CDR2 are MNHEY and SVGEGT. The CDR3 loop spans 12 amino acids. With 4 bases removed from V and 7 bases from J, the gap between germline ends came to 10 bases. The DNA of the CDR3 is TGTGCCAGCAGTTTCCGTGGTAGTGGCTACACCTTC. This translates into CASSFRGSGYTF.

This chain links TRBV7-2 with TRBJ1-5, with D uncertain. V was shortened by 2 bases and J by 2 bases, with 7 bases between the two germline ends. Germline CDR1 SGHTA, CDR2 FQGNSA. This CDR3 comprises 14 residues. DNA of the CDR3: TGTGCCAGCAGCTTAAAGGTGGGCAATCAGCCCCAGCATTTT. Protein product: CASSLKVGNQPQHF.